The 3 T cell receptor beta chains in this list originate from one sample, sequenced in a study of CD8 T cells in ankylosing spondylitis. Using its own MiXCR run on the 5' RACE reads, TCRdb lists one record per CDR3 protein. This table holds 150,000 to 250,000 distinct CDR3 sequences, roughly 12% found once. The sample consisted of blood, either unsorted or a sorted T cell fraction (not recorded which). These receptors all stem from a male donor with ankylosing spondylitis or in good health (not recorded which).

CDR3 in amino acids: CSARQSGQGIGSPLHF. The DNA of the CDR3 is TGCAGTGCTAGACAATCAGGACAGGGGATAGGTTCACCCCTCCACTTT. The rearrangement links TRBV20-1 to TRBJ1-6; TRBD1 aligns across 9 bases. V shed 2 bases and J 9 bases; nucleotides not matched to a gene: 11. The germline V gene has CDR1 DFQATT and CDR2 SNEGSKA (reference sequence). The CDR3 is 16 amino acids.

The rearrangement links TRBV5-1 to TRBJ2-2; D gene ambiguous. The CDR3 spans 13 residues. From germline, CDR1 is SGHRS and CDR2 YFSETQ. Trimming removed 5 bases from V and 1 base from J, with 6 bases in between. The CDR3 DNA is TGCGCCAGCAGAATCGGGAACACCGGGGAGCTGTTTTTT. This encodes CASRIGNTGELFF.

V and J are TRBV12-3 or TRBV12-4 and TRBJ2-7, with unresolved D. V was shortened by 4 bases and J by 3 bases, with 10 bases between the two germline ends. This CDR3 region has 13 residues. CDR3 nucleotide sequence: TGTGCCAGCAGTTCGACTGGCAACTACGAGCAGTACTTC. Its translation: CASSSTGNYEQYF.